The rows below give T cell receptor beta chains drawn from one sample of a study of metastatic and nonmetastatic thyroid tumors. TCRdb called clones again from the PCR reads with MiXCR. The sample yields fewer than 35,000 clones, 30% seen once. Sequenced: blood. Every receptor here comes from a female donor with papillary thyroid cancer or a benign thyroid nodule (not recorded which). Some clones in this sample may be carry-over from other donors' samples. Both conserved end residues are part of each CDR3. The D gene is left open where the match is weak. Size is omitted from some rows. Given values are once, few, many or a class for expanded clones.

V	D	J	size	CDR3	DNA
TRBV29-1	.	TRBJ1-2	many	CSVVGAFNYGYTF	TGCAGCGTTGTCGGGGCTTTTAACTATGGCTACACCTTC
TRBV6-2/TRBV6-3	.	TRBJ1-2	.	CASSSPGDRGYTF	TGTGCCAGCAGTTCCCCCGGGGATCGCGGCTACACCTTC
TRBV18	.	TRBJ2-7	medium-sized	CASSPLANIREQYF	TGTGCCAGCTCACCTCTTGCCAACATCCGCGAGCAGTACTTC
TRBV24-1	.	TRBJ2-7	medium-sized	CATSEPDAKPYEQYF	TGTGCCACCAGTGAGCCTGATGCAAAACCCTACGAGCAGTACTTC
TRBV7-6	.	TRBJ1-5	.	CASSLGGDQPQHF	TGTGCCAGCAGCTTAGGGGGAGATCAGCCCCAGCATTTT
TRBV28	.	TRBJ2-1	.	CASSLNLGGEQFF	TGTGCCAGCAGTTTGAACCTTGGGGGTGAGCAGTTCTTC
TRBV12-3/TRBV12-4	.	TRBJ1-5	many	CASSSPGGGSNQPQHF	TGTGCCAGCAGTTCCCCGGGGGGTGGAAGCAATCAGCCCCAGCATTTT
TRBV30	TRBD2	TRBJ2-1	.	CAWSVGGRENEQFF	TGTGCCTGGAGTGTTGGAGGGAGGGAGAATGAGCAGTTCTTC
TRBV7-9	TRBD1	TRBJ1-1	.	CASSFQDRANTEAFF	TGTGCCAGCAGCTTTCAGGACAGGGCGAACACTGAAGCTTTCTTT
TRBV9	TRBD2	TRBJ2-3	.	CASSAMGLAGGKTQYF	TGTGCCAGCAGCGCAATGGGACTAGCGGGGGGTAAGACGCAGTATTTT
TRBV5-1	.	TRBJ2-1	.	CASSLGQAKHNEQFF	TGCGCCAGCAGCTTGGGACAGGCCAAACACAATGAGCAGTTCTTC
TRBV7-2	.	TRBJ2-2	.	CASSPGTFTGELFF	TGTGCCAGCAGCCCCGGGACTTTCACCGGGGAGCTGTTTTTT
TRBV20-1	TRBD2	TRBJ2-1	many	CSARDLSGRRNEQFF	TGCAGTGCTAGAGATCTGAGCGGGAGAAGGAATGAGCAGTTCTTC
TRBV30	.	TRBJ1-1	many	CAWSVGRGSEAFF	TGTGCCTGGAGTGTCGGCAGGGGAAGTGAAGCTTTCTTT
TRBV11-3	.	TRBJ1-1	many	CASSLAGGAAEAFF	TGTGCCAGCAGCTTAGCGGGGGGCGCGGCTGAAGCTTTCTTT
TRBV3-1	TRBD2	TRBJ2-1	.	CASSQPDTSGGSYNEQFF	TGTGCCAGCAGCCAACCGGACACTAGCGGAGGCTCCTACAATGAGCAGTTCTTC
TRBV25-1	.	TRBJ2-1	many	CASSDFPGGSKQFF	TGTGCCAGCAGTGATTTTCCTGGAGGATCCAAGCAGTTCTTC
TRBV13	.	TRBJ2-1	many	CASSLAGSVFNEQFF	TGTGCCAGCAGCTTAGCGGGATCGGTGTTCAATGAGCAGTTCTTC
TRBV14	.	TRBJ2-5	.	CASSLYEGLASTPETQHF	TGTGCCAGCAGCCTTTACGAGGGGCTAGCGAGCACTCCTGAGACCCAGCACTTC
TRBV7-6	.	TRBJ1-1	.	CASTLVPEYMNTEAFF	TGTGCCAGCACCCTAGTCCCGGAGTACATGAACACTGAAGCTTTCTTT
TRBV2	.	TRBJ2-7	.	CASSEGGSSEQYF	TGTGCCAGCAGTGAGGGTGGTAGTTCCGAGCAGTACTTC
TRBV20-1	.	TRBJ1-1	.	CSAENREDTEAFF	TGCAGTGCAGAAAACAGGGAGGACACTGAAGCTTTCTTT
TRBV9	.	TRBJ1-2	.	CASSGLPGPLYGYTF	TGTGCCAGCAGCGGACTACCGGGCCCTCTCTATGGCTACACCTTC
TRBV6-9	.	TRBJ2-7	.	CATQLAAEQYF	TGTGCCACACAACTCGCAGCCGAGCAGTACTTC
TRBV7-9	.	TRBJ1-1	.	CASRWAVMGNTEAFF	TGTGCCAGCAGGTGGGCAGTAATGGGGAACACTGAAGCTTTCTTT
TRBV6-2/TRBV6-3	TRBD2	TRBJ2-7	many	CASRQLAGGAYEQYF	TGTGCCAGCAGGCAACTAGCGGGTGGAGCCTACGAGCAGTACTTC
TRBV6-1	.	TRBJ2-7	few	CAIIEIFRTDSYEQYF	TGTGCCATCATTGAAATTTTTAGGACAGATTCCTACGAGCAGTACTTC
TRBV18	TRBD1	TRBJ2-7	.	CASSPHWFRDREYEQYF	TGTGCCAGCTCACCTCACTGGTTTCGGGACAGGGAATACGAGCAGTACTTC
TRBV12-3/TRBV12-4	.	TRBJ2-1	many	CASWGMGGTVLAYNEQFF	TGTGCCAGCTGGGGGATGGGCGGGACCGTTTTGGCGTACAATGAGCAGTTCTTC
TRBV28	.	TRBJ2-6	many	CASSLGDNSGANVLTF	TGTGCCAGCAGTTTAGGGGACAACTCTGGGGCCAACGTCCTGACTTTC
TRBV7-8	.	TRBJ1-4	many	CASSPHGGGANEKLFF	TGTGCCAGCAGCCCCCACGGGGGGGGAGCTAATGAAAAACTGTTTTTT
TRBV5-1	.	TRBJ2-7	once	CASSLGMVQGVEQYF	TGCGCCAGCAGCTTGGGAATGGTACAGGGTGTCGAGCAGTACTTC